This T cell receptor (beta chain) came from a study of neurological immune-mediated disorders. Whole-study findings and limits: Levels of TCR clonal expansion peaked in HTLV-1-associated myelopathy and reached their lowest in multiple sclerosis, under those of healthy controls.

cDNA was made by 5'RACE with 10-nucleotide random UMIs. One entry per CDR3 protein, called by TCRdb with MiXCR from the 5' RACE reads. The sample contains about 50,000 distinct CDR3 sequences, 10% of which appear only once. This clonotype showed up many times. The antigen remains undetermined. PBMCs stored at -80 C, 2 million in total, were the source of the unsorted libraries. This TCR was recovered from a man aged 65 to 85 with HTLV-1-associated myelopathy (HAM/TSP). Sequencing was performed on PBMCs.

DNA for the CDR3: TGTGCCAGCACCTATTCCGGGACAGGGAAAGAGACCCAGTACTTC. Translated: CASTYSGTGKETQYF. The chain recombines TRBV12-3 or TRBV12-4 with TRBJ2-5, with 9 bases matching TRBD1. Losses at the gene ends were 7 bases for V and 3 bases for J; bases not matched to a gene: 9. The CDR3 runs 15 residues.